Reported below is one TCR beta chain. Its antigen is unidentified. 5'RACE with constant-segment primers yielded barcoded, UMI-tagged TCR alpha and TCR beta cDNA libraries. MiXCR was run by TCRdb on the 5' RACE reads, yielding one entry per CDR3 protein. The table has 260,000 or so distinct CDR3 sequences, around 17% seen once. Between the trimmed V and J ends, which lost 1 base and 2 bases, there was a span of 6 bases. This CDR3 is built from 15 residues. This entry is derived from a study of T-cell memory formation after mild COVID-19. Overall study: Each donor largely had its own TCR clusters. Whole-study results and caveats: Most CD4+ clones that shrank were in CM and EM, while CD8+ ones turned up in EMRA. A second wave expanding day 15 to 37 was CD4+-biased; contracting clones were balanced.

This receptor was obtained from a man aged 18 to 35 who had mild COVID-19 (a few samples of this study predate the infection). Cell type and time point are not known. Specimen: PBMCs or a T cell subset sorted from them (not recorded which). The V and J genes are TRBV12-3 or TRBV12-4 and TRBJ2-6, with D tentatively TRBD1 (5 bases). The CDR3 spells CASSLGRAGANVLTF. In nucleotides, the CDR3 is TGTGCCAGCAGTTTAGGCAGGGCTGGGGCCAACGTCCTGACTTTC.